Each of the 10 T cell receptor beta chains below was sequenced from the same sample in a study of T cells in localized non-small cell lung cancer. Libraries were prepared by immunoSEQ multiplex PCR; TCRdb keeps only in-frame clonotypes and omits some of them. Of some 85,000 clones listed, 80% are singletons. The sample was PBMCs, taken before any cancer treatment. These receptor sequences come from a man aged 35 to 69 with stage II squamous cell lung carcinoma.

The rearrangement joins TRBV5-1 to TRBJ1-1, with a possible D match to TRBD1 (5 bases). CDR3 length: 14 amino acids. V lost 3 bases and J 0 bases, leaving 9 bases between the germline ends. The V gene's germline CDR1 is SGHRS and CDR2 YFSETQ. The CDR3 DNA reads TGCGCCAGCAGCTCCGCAGGGATGAACACTGAAGCTTTCTTT. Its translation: CASSSAGMNTEAFF. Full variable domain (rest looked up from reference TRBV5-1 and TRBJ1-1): KAGVTQTPRYLIKTRGQQVTLSCSPISGHRSVSWYQQTPGQGLQFLFEYFSETQRNKGNFPGRFSGRQFSNSRSEMNVSTLELGDSALYLCASSSAGMNTEAFFGQGTRLTVV.

The CDR3 loop is CASRSAGGWYEQYF. In DNA form, the CDR3 reads TGTGCCAGCAGGTCAGCGGGAGGCTGGTACGAGCAGTACTTC. The V call is TRBV28, the J call TRBJ2-7, with 9 bases aligning to TRBD2. CDR3 size: 14 residues. Trimming removed 6 bases from V and 4 bases from J; junction bases left unmatched: 7. CDR1 and CDR2 from the germline V gene are MDHEN and SYDVKM.

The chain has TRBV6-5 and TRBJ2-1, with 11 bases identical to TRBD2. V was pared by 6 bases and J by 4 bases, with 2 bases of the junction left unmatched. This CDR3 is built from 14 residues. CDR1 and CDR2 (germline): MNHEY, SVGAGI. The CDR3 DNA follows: TGTGCCAGCAGCGCTAGCGGGAGGTACAATGAGCAGTTCTTC. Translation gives CASSASGRYNEQFF.

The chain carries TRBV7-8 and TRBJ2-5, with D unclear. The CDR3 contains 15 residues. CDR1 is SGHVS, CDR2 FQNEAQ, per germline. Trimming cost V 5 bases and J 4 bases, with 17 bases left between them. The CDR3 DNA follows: TGTGCCAGCAGCCCCTACGGTGGAATGGTAGAGACCCAGTACTTC. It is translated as CASSPYGGMVETQYF. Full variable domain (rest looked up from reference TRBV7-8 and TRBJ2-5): GAGVSQSPRYKVAKRGQDVALRCDPISGHVSLFWYQQALGQGPEFLTYFQNEAQLDKSGLPSDRFFAERPEGSVSTLKIQRTQQEDSAVYLCASSPYGGMVETQYFGPGTRLLVL.

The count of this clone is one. The CDR3 is CASSLEEGRWEQYF. DNA of the CDR3: TGTGCCAGCAGCCTCGAGGAAGGGCGTTGGGAGCAGTACTTC. The chain is built from TRBV5-5 and TRBJ2-7; D is uncertain. The ends were cut back, 4 bases at V and 7 bases at J, with 18 bases in the middle. This CDR3 has 14 residues. Per germline, CDR1 SGHKS and CDR2 YYEKEE (reference sequence).

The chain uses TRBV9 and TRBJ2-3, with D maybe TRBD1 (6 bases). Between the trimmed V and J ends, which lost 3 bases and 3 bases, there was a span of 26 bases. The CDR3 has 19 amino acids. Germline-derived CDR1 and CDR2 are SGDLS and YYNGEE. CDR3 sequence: CASSDKDREFGVATDTQYF. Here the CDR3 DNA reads TGTGCCAGCAGCGACAAGGACAGAGAATTCGGCGTTGCTACAGATACGCAGTATTTT. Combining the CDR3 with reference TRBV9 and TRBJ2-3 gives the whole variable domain DSGVTQTPKHLITATGQRVTLRCSPRSGDLSVYWYQQSLDQGLQFLIQYYNGEERAKGNILERFSAQQFPDLHSELNLSSLELGDSALYFCASSDKDREFGVATDTQYFGPGTRLTVL.

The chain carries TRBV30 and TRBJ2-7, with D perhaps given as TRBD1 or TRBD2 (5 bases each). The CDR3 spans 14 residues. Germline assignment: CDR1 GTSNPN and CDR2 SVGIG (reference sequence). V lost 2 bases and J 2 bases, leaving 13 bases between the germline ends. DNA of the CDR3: TGTGCCTGGAGTTCCCGGGACGGAACCTACGAGCAGTACTTC. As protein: CAWSSRDGTYEQYF. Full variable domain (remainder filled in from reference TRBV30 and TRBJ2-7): SQTIHQWPATLVQPVGSPLSLECTVEGTSNPNLYWYRQAAGRGLQLLFYSVGIGQISSEVPQNLSASRPQDRQFILSSKKLLLSDSGFYLCAWSSRDGTYEQYFGPGTRLTVT.

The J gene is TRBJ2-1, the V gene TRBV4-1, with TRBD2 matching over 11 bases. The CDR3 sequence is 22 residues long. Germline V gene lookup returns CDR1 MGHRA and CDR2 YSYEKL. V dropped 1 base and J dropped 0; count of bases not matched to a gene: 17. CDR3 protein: CASSQGVPGLAEDYHSYNEQFF. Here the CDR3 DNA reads TGCGCCAGCAGCCAAGGGGTTCCGGGACTAGCGGAGGACTACCACTCCTACAATGAGCAGTTCTTC.

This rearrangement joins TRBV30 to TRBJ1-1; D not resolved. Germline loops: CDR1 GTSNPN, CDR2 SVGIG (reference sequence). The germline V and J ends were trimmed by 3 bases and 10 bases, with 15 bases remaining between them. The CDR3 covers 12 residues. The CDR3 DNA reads TGTGCCTGGAGCTCCGTTCCCCCTGGAGCTTTCTTT. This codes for CAWSSVPPGAFF.

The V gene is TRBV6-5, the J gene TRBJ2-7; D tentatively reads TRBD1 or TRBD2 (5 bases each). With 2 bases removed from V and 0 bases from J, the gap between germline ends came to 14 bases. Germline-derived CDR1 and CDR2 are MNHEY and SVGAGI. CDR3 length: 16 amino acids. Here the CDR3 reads CASSYRVGTPSYEQYF. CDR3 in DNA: TGTGCCAGCAGTTACAGAGTCGGGACGCCCTCCTACGAGCAGTACTTC.